This T cell receptor (beta chain) was documented in a study of blood T cell repertoires in COVID-19. Overall study: COVID-19 samples, acute and convalescent, were from the United States, Italy and Spain. From T cells, B-cell-depleted T cells, or PBMCs came the material, which was cDNA or gDNA.

Original methodology: Reference gene primer amplification yielded estimated nucleated cell counts. The repertoire was sequenced with immunoSEQ multiplex PCR; TCRdb's copy has only in-frame clones and lacks some. The DNA was the basis for D and trimming; V, J and clone size are from that table. The table lists about 98,000 clones, more than 90% of them singletons. The origin of this receptor is a man between 18 and 35 years old with acute or convalescent COVID-19. The sample taken for sequencing was peripheral blood.

CDR3 bases: TGTGCCAGCTCACCACTTCAAGGGGGATGGAACACTGAAGCTTTCTTT. Residues: CASSPLQGGWNTEAFF. This chain uses TRBV18 with TRBJ1-1, with TRBD1 as a possible D gene (6 bases). Germline V gene lookup returns CDR1 KGHSH and CDR2 LQKENI. Deletions cut 1 base from V and 1 base from J, with 13 bases between. The CDR3 is 16 amino acids.